This T cell receptor (beta chain) was captured by sequencing in a study of technical replicates of blood from several donors. This clone was seen once. The data were produced by immunoSEQ multiplex PCR, yet TCRdb's version contains in-frame clones alone and is incomplete. The table shows under 65,000 clones, with approximately 86% occurring only once. CDR1 and CDR2 from the germline V gene are ENHRY and SYGVKD. The V segment lost 5 bases and the J segment 1 base; nucleotides outside the gene matches: 11. The CDR3 loop spans 19 amino acids. This chain links TRBV10-3 with TRBJ2-6; 10 bases are shared with TRBD1. The sequence came from a human donor in good health. Some clones in this sample may be carry-over from other donors' samples. What was sequenced was PBMCs. CDR3 DNA: TGTGCCATCAGTAAGACAGGGGGCTCGACCGGGTCTGGGGCCAACGTCCTGACTTTC. Residues: CAISKTGGSTGSGANVLTF.